This is a list of T cell receptor beta chains from one sample in a study of CD8+CD57+ T cells in acquired aplastic anemia. MiXCR was run by TCRdb on the reads, yielding one entry per CDR3 protein. The sample carries approximately 170,000 distinct CDR3 sequences, approximately 44% recorded once. Sequencing was performed on sorted CD4+, CD8+, or CD8+CD57+ T cells (not recorded which) from PBMCs. Receptors originate from a human donor with aplastic anemia. The CDR3 runs from the conserved cysteine through the conserved F or W. D genes are given only for firm matches. Part of the rows lack a size; the others show once, few, many or a class for expanded clones.

clone_size j_call v_call d_call cdr3_aa cdr3_nt
NA TRBJ1-4 TRBV20-1 TRBD1 CSAIPGQGGEKLFF TGCAGTGCTATTCCGGGACAGGGAGGTGAAAAACTGTTTTTT
NA TRBJ2-5 TRBV19 TRBD1 CASSATGEETQYF TGTGCCAGTAGTGCTACAGGGGAAGAGACCCAGTACTTC
few TRBJ2-1 TRBV20-1 TRBD2 CSASLSGRAGDEQFF TGCAGTGCTTCTTTAAGCGGGAGGGCTGGTGATGAGCAGTTCTTC
NA TRBJ2-7 TRBV29-1 NA CSGGQGIDEQYF TGCAGCGGCGGCCAGGGGATCGACGAGCAGTACTTC
NA TRBJ1-1 TRBV29-1 NA CSVVEGVTEAFF TGCAGCGTTGTCGAGGGAGTCACTGAAGCTTTCTTT
many TRBJ2-1 TRBV20-1 NA CSANRISSYNEQFF TGCAGTGCCAACCGTATTAGCTCCTACAATGAGCAGTTCTTC
few TRBJ1-1 TRBV15 NA CATSRDKGYTEAFF TGTGCCACCAGCAGAGATAAAGGGTACACTGAAGCTTTCTTT
NA TRBJ2-5 TRBV7-2 TRBD2 CASSVSGGQLETQYF TGTGCCAGCAGCGTTAGCGGGGGGCAGTTGGAGACCCAGTACTTC
many TRBJ2-7 TRBV19 NA CASSNPGGEVYEQYF TGTGCCAGTAGTAATCCGGGGGGCGAGGTGTACGAGCAGTACTTC
once TRBJ2-3 TRBV11-2 NA CASSFGGGAIADTQYF TGTGCCAGCAGCTTTGGTGGGGGGGCGATAGCAGATACGCAGTATTTT
many TRBJ2-3 TRBV5-1 TRBD2 CASSLGTSGSTDTQYF TGCGCCAGCAGCCTCGGGACTAGCGGATCCACAGATACGCAGTATTTT
few TRBJ2-3 TRBV5-6 NA CASSYGTPFDTQYF TGTGCCAGCAGCTACGGGACCCCGTTTGATACGCAGTATTTT
few TRBJ1-2 TRBV18 TRBD1 CASSDGQDYGYTF TGTGCCAGCTCAGACGGACAGGACTATGGCTACACCTTC
many TRBJ1-5 TRBV20-1 TRBD1 CSARDRERGGNQPQHF TGCAGTGCTAGGGACAGGGAAAGGGGTGGCAATCAGCCCCAGCATTTT
NA TRBJ1-3 TRBV16 NA CASSQVPRDSGNTIYF TGTGCCAGCAGCCAAGTCCCCCGAGACTCTGGAAACACCATATATTTT
NA TRBJ1-6 TRBV7-8 TRBD1 CASSSRQGNDSPLHF TGTGCCAGCAGCTCCAGACAGGGGAACGATTCACCCCTCCACTTT
NA TRBJ2-5 TRBV2 TRBD2 CASSGLAGGETQYF TGTGCCAGCAGTGGACTAGCGGGGGGGGAGACCCAGTACTTC
many TRBJ2-1 TRBV6-2/TRBV6-3 TRBD1 CASSYSGTGAEQFF TGTGCCAGCAGTTACTCCGGGACAGGGGCTGAGCAGTTCTTC
NA TRBJ1-6 TRBV11-2 TRBD1 CDSRERRTGGNSPLHF TGTGACAGTAGAGAGAGGAGGACAGGAGGAAACTCACCCCTCCACTTT
many TRBJ1-5 TRBV25-1 NA CASSGLGDNQPQHF TGTGCCAGCAGTGGCCTAGGGGACAATCAGCCCCAGCATTTT
NA TRBJ1-5 TRBV7-2 NA CASSPWGGSNQPQHF TGTGCCAGCAGCCCATGGGGGGGTAGCAATCAGCCCCAGCATTTT
few TRBJ2-7 TRBV7-2 NA CASSSTQGSEQYF TGTGCCAGCAGCTCAACGCAGGGTAGCGAGCAGTACTTC
NA TRBJ2-3 TRBV20-1 NA CSAEWDPSTDTQYF TGCAGTGCTGAGTGGGACCCCAGCACAGATACGCAGTATTTT
NA TRBJ2-1 TRBV7-3 TRBD2 CASSLKGTSGVPLRDEQSF TGTGCCAGCAGCTTAAAGGGGACTAGCGGGGTACCACTTAGGGATGAGCAGTCCTTC
many TRBJ2-3 TRBV12-5 NA CASGTLTRTDTQYF TGTGCTAGTGGTACCTTAACAAGAACAGATACGCAGTATTTT
NA TRBJ2-4 TRBV24-1 TRBD2 CATSGTSGRAF TGTGCCACTTCCGGGACTAGCGGGAGGGCCTTC
NA TRBJ2-1 TRBV19 NA CASSPAGSPSNEQFF TGTGCCAGTAGTCCCGCAGGTAGCCCCTCCAATGAGCAGTTCTTC
many TRBJ2-1 TRBV11-1 TRBD2 CASTLAGEHNEQFF TGTGCCAGCACACTAGCGGGGGAGCACAATGAGCAGTTCTTC
NA TRBJ2-7 TRBV30 NA CAWSVRTLSYEQYF TGTGCCTGGAGTGTCCGGACGCTCTCCTACGAGCAGTACTTC
NA TRBJ2-5 TRBV29-1 TRBD2 CSVDPSGRRVTQYF TGCAGCGTTGACCCTAGCGGGAGAAGGGTGACCCAGTACTTC
NA TRBJ1-1 TRBV7-9 NA CATQNTEAFF TGTGCCACCCAGAACACTGAAGCTTTCTTT
NA TRBJ1-1 TRBV29-1 TRBD1 CSVEDPGQMNTEAFF TGCAGCGTTGAAGATCCGGGACAGATGAACACTGAAGCTTTCTTT
NA TRBJ1-2 TRBV25-1 NA CAGSDLGTVSGGYTF TGTGCCGGCAGTGATTTAGGGACCGTCTCGGGCGGCTACACCTTC
many TRBJ1-1 TRBV3-1 TRBD1 CASSQPGQTLGYAFF TGTGCCAGCAGCCAGCCGGGACAGACCCTGGGGTACGCTTTCTTT
few TRBJ2-7 TRBV2 TRBD1 CASSPRTGINEQYF TGTGCCAGCAGTCCCCGGACAGGGATTAACGAGCAGTACTTC
few TRBJ1-5 TRBV4-1 NA CASSQEVTAWKPQHF TGCGCCAGCAGCCAAGAAGTAACCGCCTGGAAGCCCCAGCATTTT
NA TRBJ2-7 TRBV19 TRBD2 CASRARAGGNYEQYF TGTGCCAGTAGGGCACGGGCGGGGGGGAACTACGAGCAGTACTTC
NA TRBJ1-1 TRBV2 NA CASNYFTEAFF TGTGCCAGCAACTATTTCACTGAAGCTTTCTTT
many TRBJ1-1 TRBV4-3 NA CASSINTGPDTEAFF TGCGCCAGCAGTATCAACACAGGACCGGACACTGAAGCTTTCTTT
many TRBJ2-2 TRBV10-3 TRBD2 CAISWASGPLNTGELFF TGTGCCATCAGCTGGGCTAGCGGACCTCTGAACACCGGGGAGCTGTTTTTT
NA TRBJ2-4 TRBV29-1 TRBD2 CSVEGQGGSGIQYF TGCAGCGTTGAGGGGCAGGGAGGGTCTGGCATTCAGTACTTC
NA TRBJ2-3 TRBV5-4 TRBD2 CASSFRSGATDTQYF TGTGCCAGCAGCTTCCGAAGCGGGGCCACAGATACGCAGTATTTT
few TRBJ2-3 TRBV19 NA CASRDKPADTQYF TGTGCCAGTAGGGACAAGCCCGCAGATACGCAGTATTTT
medium-sized TRBJ2-3 TRBV15 NA CATSTEAGASTDTQYF TGTGCCACCAGCACCGAAGCGGGTGCTAGCACAGATACGCAGTATTTT
NA TRBJ2-4 TRBV12-3/TRBV12-4 NA CASMGYAKNIQYF TGTGCCAGCATGGGGTATGCCAAAAACATTCAGTACTTC
many TRBJ1-5 TRBV5-4 NA CASSLSRTVSTNQPQHF TGTGCCAGCAGCTTGTCACGGACGGTATCAACAAATCAGCCCCAGCATTTT
NA TRBJ2-7 TRBV5-1 TRBD2 CASSTKRGGLNEQYF TGCGCCAGCAGCACCAAGCGGGGCGGGCTGAACGAGCAGTACTTC
few TRBJ2-1 TRBV24-1 TRBD1 CATSDAGQGEGYEQFF TGTGCCACCAGTGATGCTGGGCAGGGGGAAGGGTATGAGCAGTTCTTC
NA TRBJ2-2 TRBV6-2/TRBV6-3 NA CASSSYRAQTGGGTGELFF TGTGCCAGCAGTTCCTATAGGGCCCAAACAGGGGGAGGGACCGGGGAGCTGTTTTTT
NA TRBJ1-1 TRBV10-3 NA CASRDSWADEAFF TGTGCCAGCAGAGACTCGTGGGCAGATGAAGCTTTCTTT
many TRBJ2-5 TRBV11-3 TRBD2 CASSPLGGTSGRVETQYF TGTGCCAGCAGCCCTCTCGGTGGGACTAGCGGGAGGGTAGAGACCCAGTACTTC
many TRBJ1-5 TRBV20-1 NA CSALDSHNQPQHF TGCAGTGCTCTCGACAGCCACAATCAGCCCCAGCATTTT
NA TRBJ2-5 TRBV20-1 TRBD2 CSARGTSGNQETQYF TGCAGTGCTAGGGGGACTAGCGGGAACCAAGAGACCCAGTACTTC
many TRBJ1-2 TRBV27 TRBD1 CAAKTGDYGYTF TGTGCCGCGAAAACAGGGGACTATGGCTACACCTTC